One and the same sample provided the 16 T cell receptor beta chains below, sequenced in a study of T cells in Graves' hyperthyroidism and ophthalmopathy. What was amplified from RNA transcripts were TCR beta CDR3 regions. The HTBI primer set was used in a first-round RT-PCR of the TCR CDR3. TCRdb used MiXCR to reprocess the multiplex PCR reads, holding one entry per CDR3 protein. The profile shows around 720,000 distinct CDR3 sequences, 30% to 40% of them singletons. What was sequenced was blood. These receptors were obtained from a woman aged 40 to 50 with Graves' hyperthyroidism.

A note on this clonotype: A clone one base away is much larger, so this may be a read error. The gene calls are TRBV12-3 or TRBV12-4 and TRBJ1-1; no clear D. This CDR3 comprises 12 residues. The CDR3 spells CASSLVDGIALF. Here the CDR3 DNA reads TGTGCCAGCAGTTTAGTAGATGGGATTGCTTTATTT.

This clonotype was seen repeatedly, ten times or more. This rearrangement joins TRBV24-1 to TRBJ1-1; D not certain. The germline gives CDR1 KGHDR, CDR2 SFDVKD. The CDR3 loop spans 12 amino acids. Trimming removed 9 bases at V and 4 bases at J, with 11 bases between. As DNA, the CDR3 is TGTGCCACCCTTTTAACTGGCACTGAAGCTTTCTTT. Translated: CATLLTGTEAFF.

At least ten counts were recorded for this clonotype. The CDR3: CASRLSAEQYF. CDR3 bases: TGTGCCAGCAGGCTGTCGGCCGAGCAGTACTTC. The chain carries TRBV12-3 or TRBV12-4 and TRBJ2-7; D is unresolved. This CDR3 region has 11 residues. Trimming left V 6 bases short and J 6 bases short, with 9 bases between.

The chain employs TRBV29-1 and TRBJ1-1; TRBD1 matches at 12 bases. The CDR3 contains 13 residues. The germline CDR1 and CDR2 sequences are SQVTM and ANQGSEA. The chain's CDR3 is CAGGQGAQSEAFF. CDR3 nucleotides: TGCGCTGGGGGACAGGGGGCTCAATCTGAAGCTTTCTTT.

This clonotype has a count of ten or more. This chain connects TRBV7-2 to TRBJ2-2, with D perhaps TRBD2 (6 bases). Trimming pared 7 bases from V and 4 bases from J, leaving 13 bases between. The CDR3 covers 14 residues. Germline lookup yields CDR1 SGHTA and CDR2 FQGNSA. The chain's CDR3 is CASKVRGTTGELFF. Written as DNA, the CDR3 is TGTGCCAGCAAGGTCCGGGGGACCACCGGGGAGCTGTTTTTT.

This sequence joins TRBV19 and TRBJ1-1; tentatively, D is TRBD1 (5 bases). The CDR3 is 16 residues long. Per germline, CDR1 LNHDA and CDR2 SQIVND (reference sequence). V was trimmed by 4 bases and J by 7 bases, leaving 22 bases between them. For the CDR3, the DNA is TGTGCCAGTAGTAGGGGGACTCCCGGAATGATGAATGAAGCTTTCTTT. Protein sequence: CASSRGTPGMMNEAFF.

The gene calls are TRBV6-1 and TRBJ1-4; D not resolved. The germline gives CDR1 MNHNS, CDR2 SASEGT. The CDR3 length is 10 residues. Trimming left V 9 bases short and J 12 bases short, with 11 bases between. CDR3 in DNA: TGTGCCAGTCGGAGGGAAGAACTGTTTTTT. The encoded protein is CASRREELFF.

The rearrangement joins TRBV25-1 to TRBJ2-7; 7 bases map to TRBD2. Trimming cost V 4 bases and J 6 bases; bases outside gene matches: 6. Germline lookup yields CDR1 MGHDK and CDR2 SYGVNS. The CDR3 totals 13 residues. The CDR3 region has the DNA TGTGCCAGCAGTGGATTTCGCGGGGGCGAGCAGTACTTC. It translates to CASSGFRGGEQYF.

Ten or more counts support this clonotype. The chain uses TRBV10-3 and TRBJ1-1; a possible D gene is TRBD1 (6 bases). The CDR3 loop spans 14 amino acids. The V gene's germline CDR1 is ENHRY and CDR2 SYGVKD. V lost 4 bases to trimming and J lost 0 bases, with 9 bases between them. CDR3 sequence (DNA): TGTGCCATCAGTGCTGGACAGCTGAACACTGAAGCTTTCTTT. It is translated as CAISAGQLNTEAFF.

This clonotype has more than one count but fewer than ten. This chain links TRBV7-2 with TRBJ2-2; TRBD2 might be the D (6 bases). V was pared by 3 bases and J by 4 bases, with 12 bases between. Germline CDR1 and CDR2: SGHTA and FQGNSA. The CDR3 runs 15 residues. The CDR3 bases are TGTGCCAGCAGCTTGGAGGGCCCGGGCACCGGGGAGCTGTTTTTT. Encoded protein: CASSLEGPGTGELFF.

This clonotype turned up a few times. The V gene is TRBV5-1, the J gene TRBJ1-6; weak D call: TRBD1 (5 bases). Deletions cut 0 bases from V and 6 bases from J, with 16 bases between. CDR3 length: 17 amino acids. Germline CDR1 SGHRS, CDR2 YFSETQ. The CDR3 nucleotides read TGCGCCAGCAGCTTGGGGGGCACTCAAGGGTCTAATTCACCCCTCCACTTT. This codes for CASSLGGTQGSNSPLHF.

There are a few counts of this clonotype. The chain employs TRBV15 and TRBJ1-4, with D possibly being TRBD1 (5 bases). The CDR3 spans 15 residues. V lost 0 bases to trimming and J lost 3 bases, with 8 bases between them. Germline-derived CDR1 and CDR2 are LNHNV and YYDKDF (reference sequence). In DNA, the CDR3 is TGTGCCACCAGCAGAGATTTGGGGGCTAATGAAAAACTGTTTTTT. It translates to CATSRDLGANEKLFF.

In its sample, this clonotype was seen a few times. The chain recombines TRBV19 with TRBJ1-5, with D maybe TRBD1 (5 bases). Germline CDR1 and CDR2: LNHDA and SQIVND (reference sequence). V gave up 7 bases and J gave up 3 bases, with 16 bases separating them. The CDR3 contains 15 residues. The CDR3, as DNA: TGTGCCAGTAACCAGGGCCTTTATTTCAATCAGCCCCAGCATTTT. It codes for CASNQGLYFNQPQHF.

The chain links TRBV2 to TRBJ2-2, with D possibly matching TRBD1 (6 bases). The CDR3 totals 13 residues. Germline CDR1 is SNHLY and CDR2 is FYNNEI. Deletions cut 9 bases from V and 2 bases from J, with 10 bases between. The CDR3 here is CARQGSNTGELFF. The CDR3 region has the DNA TGTGCCAGACAGGGTTCAAACACCGGGGAGCTGTTTTTT. Based on the CDR3 plus reference TRBV2 and TRBJ2-2, the full variable domain is EPEVTQTPSHQVTQMGQEVILRCVPISNHLYFYWYRQILGQKVEFLVSFYNNEISEKSEIFDDQFSVERPDGSNFTLKIRSTKLEDSAMYFCARQGSNTGELFFGEGSRLTVL.

In DNA form, the CDR3 reads TGTGCCAGCAGCTTAGGGACTAGCGGACTAGGGGAGCAGTTCTTC. It encodes CASSLGTSGLGEQFF. The chain carries TRBV7-2 and TRBJ2-7; TRBD2 matches 10 bases. TRBJ2-1 explains the end of the DNA better; the J call may be wrong. Germline assignment: CDR1 SGHTA and CDR2 FQGNSA. The CDR3 spans 15 residues.

This clonotype was seen a handful of times. The chain employs TRBV30 and TRBJ1-5; possible D gene TRBD1, 5 bases. The CDR3 runs 13 residues. Trimming pared 5 bases from V and 3 bases from J, leaving 11 bases between. Germline V gene data show CDR1 as GTSNPN and CDR2 as SVGIG (reference sequence). The CDR3 reads CAWSGRVNQPQHF. The DNA for the CDR3 is TGTGCCTGGTCGGGACGGGTCAATCAGCCCCAGCATTTT. The full variable domain, completed using reference TRBV30 and TRBJ1-5, is SQTIHQWPATLVQPVGSPLSLECTVEGTSNPNLYWYRQAAGRGLQLLFYSVGIGQISSEVPQNLSASRPQDRQFILSSKKLLLSDSGFYLCAWSGRVNQPQHFGDGTRLSIL.